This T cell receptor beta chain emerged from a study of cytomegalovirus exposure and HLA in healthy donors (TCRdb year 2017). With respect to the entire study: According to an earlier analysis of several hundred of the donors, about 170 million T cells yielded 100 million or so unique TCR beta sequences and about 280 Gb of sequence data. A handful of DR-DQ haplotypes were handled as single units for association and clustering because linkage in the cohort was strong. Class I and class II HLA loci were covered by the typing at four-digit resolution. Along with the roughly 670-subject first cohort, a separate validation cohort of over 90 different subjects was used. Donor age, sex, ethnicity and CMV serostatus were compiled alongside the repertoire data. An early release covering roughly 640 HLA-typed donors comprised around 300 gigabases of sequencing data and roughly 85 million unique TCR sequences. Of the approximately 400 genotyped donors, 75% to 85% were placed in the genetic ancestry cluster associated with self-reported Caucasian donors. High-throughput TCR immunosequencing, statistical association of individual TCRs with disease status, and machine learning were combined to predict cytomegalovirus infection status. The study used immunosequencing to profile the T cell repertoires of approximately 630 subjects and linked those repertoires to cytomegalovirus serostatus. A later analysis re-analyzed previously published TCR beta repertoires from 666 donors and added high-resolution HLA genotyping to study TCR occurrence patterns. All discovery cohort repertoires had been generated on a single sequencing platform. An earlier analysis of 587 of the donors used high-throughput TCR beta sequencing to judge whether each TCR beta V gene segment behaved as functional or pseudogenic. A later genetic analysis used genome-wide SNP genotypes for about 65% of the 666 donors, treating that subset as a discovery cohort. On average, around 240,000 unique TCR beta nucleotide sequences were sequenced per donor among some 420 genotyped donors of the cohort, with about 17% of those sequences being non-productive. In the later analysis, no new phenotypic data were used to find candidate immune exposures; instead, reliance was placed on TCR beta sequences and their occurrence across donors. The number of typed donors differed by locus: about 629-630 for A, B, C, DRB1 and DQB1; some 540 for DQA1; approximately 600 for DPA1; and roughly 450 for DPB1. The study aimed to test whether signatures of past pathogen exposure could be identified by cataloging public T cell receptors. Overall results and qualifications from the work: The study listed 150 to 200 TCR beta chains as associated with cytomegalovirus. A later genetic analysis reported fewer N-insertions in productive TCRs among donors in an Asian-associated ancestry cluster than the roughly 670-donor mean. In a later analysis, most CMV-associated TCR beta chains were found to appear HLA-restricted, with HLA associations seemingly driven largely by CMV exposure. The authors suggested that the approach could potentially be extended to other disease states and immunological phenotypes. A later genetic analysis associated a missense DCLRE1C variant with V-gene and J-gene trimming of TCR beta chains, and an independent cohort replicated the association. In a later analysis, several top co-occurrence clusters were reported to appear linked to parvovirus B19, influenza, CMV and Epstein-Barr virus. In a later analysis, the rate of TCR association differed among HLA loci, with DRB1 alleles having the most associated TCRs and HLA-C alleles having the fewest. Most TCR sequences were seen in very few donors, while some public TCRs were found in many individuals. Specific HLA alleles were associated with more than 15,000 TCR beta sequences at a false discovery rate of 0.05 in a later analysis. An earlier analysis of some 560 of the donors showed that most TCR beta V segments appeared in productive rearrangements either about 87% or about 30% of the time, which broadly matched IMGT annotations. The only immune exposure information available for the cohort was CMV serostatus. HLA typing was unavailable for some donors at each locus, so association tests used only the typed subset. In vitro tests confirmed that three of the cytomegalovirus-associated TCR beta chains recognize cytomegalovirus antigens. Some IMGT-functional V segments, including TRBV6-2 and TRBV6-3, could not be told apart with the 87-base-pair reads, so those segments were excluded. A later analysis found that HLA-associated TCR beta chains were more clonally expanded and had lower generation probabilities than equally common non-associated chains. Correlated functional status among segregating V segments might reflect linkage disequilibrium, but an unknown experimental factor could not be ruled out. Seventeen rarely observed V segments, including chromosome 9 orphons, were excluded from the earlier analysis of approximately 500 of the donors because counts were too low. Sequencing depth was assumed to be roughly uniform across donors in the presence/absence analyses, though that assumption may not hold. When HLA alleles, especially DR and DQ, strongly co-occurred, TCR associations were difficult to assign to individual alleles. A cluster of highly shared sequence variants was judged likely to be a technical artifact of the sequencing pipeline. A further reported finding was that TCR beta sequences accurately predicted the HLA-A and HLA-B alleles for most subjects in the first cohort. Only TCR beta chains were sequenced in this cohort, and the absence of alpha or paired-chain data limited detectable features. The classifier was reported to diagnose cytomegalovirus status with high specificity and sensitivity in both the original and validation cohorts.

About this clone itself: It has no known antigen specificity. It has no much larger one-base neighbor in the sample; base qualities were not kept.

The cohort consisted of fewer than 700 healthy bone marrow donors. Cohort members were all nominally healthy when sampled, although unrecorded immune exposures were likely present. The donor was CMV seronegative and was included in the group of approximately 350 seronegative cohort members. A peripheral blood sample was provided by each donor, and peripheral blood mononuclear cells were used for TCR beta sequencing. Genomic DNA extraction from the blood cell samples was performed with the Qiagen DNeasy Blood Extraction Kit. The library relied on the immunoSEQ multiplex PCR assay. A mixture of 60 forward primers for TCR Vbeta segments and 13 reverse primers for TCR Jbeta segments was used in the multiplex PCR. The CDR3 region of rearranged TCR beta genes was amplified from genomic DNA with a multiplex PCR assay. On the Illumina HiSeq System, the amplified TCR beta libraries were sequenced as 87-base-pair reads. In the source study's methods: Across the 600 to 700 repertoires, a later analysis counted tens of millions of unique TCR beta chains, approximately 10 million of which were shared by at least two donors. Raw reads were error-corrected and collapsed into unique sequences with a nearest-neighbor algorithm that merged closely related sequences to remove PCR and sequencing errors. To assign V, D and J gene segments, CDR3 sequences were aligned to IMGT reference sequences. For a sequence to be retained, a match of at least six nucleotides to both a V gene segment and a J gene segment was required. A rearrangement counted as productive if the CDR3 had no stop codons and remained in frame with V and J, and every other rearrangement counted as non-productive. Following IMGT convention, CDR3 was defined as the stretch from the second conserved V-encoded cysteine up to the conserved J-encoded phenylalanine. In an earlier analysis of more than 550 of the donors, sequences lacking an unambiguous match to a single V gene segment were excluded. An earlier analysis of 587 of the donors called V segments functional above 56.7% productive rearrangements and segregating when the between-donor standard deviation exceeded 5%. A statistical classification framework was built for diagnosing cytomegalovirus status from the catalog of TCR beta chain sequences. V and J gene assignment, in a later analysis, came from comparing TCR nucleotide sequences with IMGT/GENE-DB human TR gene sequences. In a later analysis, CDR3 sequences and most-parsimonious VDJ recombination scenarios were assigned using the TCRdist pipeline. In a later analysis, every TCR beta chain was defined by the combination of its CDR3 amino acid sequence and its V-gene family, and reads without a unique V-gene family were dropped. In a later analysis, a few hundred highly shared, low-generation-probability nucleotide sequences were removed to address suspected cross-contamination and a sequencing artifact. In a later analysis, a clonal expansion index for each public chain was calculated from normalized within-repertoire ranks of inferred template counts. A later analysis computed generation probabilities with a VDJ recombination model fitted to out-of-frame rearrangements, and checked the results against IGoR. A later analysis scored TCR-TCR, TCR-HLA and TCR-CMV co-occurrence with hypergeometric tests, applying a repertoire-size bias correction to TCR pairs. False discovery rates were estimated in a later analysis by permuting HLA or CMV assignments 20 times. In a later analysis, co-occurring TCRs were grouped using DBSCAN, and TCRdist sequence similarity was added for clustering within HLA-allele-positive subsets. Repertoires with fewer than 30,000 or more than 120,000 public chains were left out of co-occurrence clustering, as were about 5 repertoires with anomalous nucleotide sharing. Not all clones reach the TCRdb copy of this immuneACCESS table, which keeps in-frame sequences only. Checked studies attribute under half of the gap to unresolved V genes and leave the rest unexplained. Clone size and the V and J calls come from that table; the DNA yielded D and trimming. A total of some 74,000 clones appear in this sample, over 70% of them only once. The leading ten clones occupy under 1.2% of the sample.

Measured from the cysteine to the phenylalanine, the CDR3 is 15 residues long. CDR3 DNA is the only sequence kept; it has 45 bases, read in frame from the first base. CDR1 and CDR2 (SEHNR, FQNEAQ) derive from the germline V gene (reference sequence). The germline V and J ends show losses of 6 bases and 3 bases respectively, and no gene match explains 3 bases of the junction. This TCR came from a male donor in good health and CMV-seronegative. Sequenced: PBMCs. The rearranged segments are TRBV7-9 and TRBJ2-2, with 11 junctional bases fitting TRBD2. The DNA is TGTGCCAGCAGGAATAGCGGGGGGGACACCGGGGAGCTGTTTTTT. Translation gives CASRNSGGDTGELFF.